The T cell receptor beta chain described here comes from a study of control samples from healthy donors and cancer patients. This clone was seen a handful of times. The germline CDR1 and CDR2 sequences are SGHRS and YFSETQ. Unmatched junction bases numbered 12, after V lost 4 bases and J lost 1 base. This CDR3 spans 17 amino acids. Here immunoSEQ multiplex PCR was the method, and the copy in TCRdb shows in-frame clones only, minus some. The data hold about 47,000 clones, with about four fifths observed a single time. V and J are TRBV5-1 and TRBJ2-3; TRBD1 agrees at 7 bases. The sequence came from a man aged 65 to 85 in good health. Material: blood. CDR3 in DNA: TGCGCCAGCAGCGGGGCCCCGGGACAGCCCCGCACAGATACGCAGTATTTT. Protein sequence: CASSGAPGQPRTDTQYF.